Each of the 7 T cell receptor beta chains below was sequenced from the same sample in a study of control samples from healthy donors and cancer patients. The repertoire was sequenced with immunoSEQ multiplex PCR; TCRdb's copy has only in-frame clones and lacks some. This table has 150,000 to 200,000 clones, roughly 89% appearing once. Sequenced input: blood. All receptors come from a man under 40 in good health.

The rearrangement uses TRBV4-2 and TRBJ1-3, with 10 bases identical to TRBD1. Germline lookup yields CDR1 LGHNA and CDR2 YNFKEQ. The V gene end was trimmed by 3 bases and the J gene end by 4 bases; junction bases not matched to a gene: 6. The CDR3 loop spans 16 amino acids. CDR3 in DNA: TGTGCCAGCAGCCAGGCCGGACAGGGGGAGGGAAACACCATATATTTT. It specifies CASSQAGQGEGNTIYF.

This chain joins TRBV18 and TRBJ1-1; 8 nucleotides match TRBD1. CDR1 and CDR2 (germline): KGHSH, LQKENI. The CDR3 runs to 11 residues. Unmatched junction bases numbered 3, after V lost 3 bases and J lost 12 bases. The CDR3 region is CASSPDRETFF. CDR3 in DNA: TGTGCCAGCTCACCGGACAGGGAAACTTTCTTT.

The V and J genes are TRBV28 and TRBJ2-7; 7 bases are a match to TRBD1. CDR3 length: 15 residues. In germline, CDR1 is MDHEN, CDR2 SYDVKM. Trimming took 6 bases from V and 3 from J; bases not matched to a gene: 11. CDR3 region: CASRGVWDSLYEQYF. In DNA form, the CDR3 reads TGTGCCAGCAGGGGGGTGTGGGACAGCCTCTACGAGCAGTACTTC.

This chain links TRBV25-1 with TRBJ1-2; no reliable D call. The CDR3 runs to 13 residues. V was cut by 5 bases and J by 8 bases, with 15 bases left in between. Per germline, CDR1 MGHDK and CDR2 SYGVNS. CDR3 DNA: TGTGCCAGCAGTCTTGGCCGTCACGGAGGCTACACCTTC. Protein product: CASSLGRHGGYTF.

The chain is built from TRBV11-1 and TRBJ2-7; D could derive from TRBD1 or TRBD2 (5 bases each). In germline, CDR1 is SGHAT, CDR2 FQDESV (reference sequence). The CDR3 spans 14 residues. V was clipped by 4 bases and J by 1 base, with 11 bases between them. The chain's CDR3 is CASSSGTSSYEQYF. DNA for the CDR3: TGTGCCAGCAGCTCCGGGACGAGTTCCTACGAGCAGTACTTC.

The gene calls are TRBV18 and TRBJ2-1; 9 nucleotides align to TRBD2. The CDR3 sequence is 17 residues long. Germline assignment: CDR1 KGHSH and CDR2 LQKENI. V gave up 0 bases and J gave up 7 bases; unmatched junction bases: 10. The CDR3 reads CASSPPEGAGGLNEQFF. The CDR3 coding sequence is TGTGCCAGCTCACCACCTGAGGGAGCGGGGGGTTTGAATGAGCAGTTCTTC.

This chain joins TRBV11-2 and TRBJ1-2; maybe TRBD1 (6 bases). This CDR3 has 15 residues. Germline V gene sequence: CDR1 SGHAT, CDR2 FQNNGV. V shed 1 base and J shed 5 bases, with 14 bases lying between them. The CDR3 is CASSLGQVKNYGYTF. The CDR3 DNA is TGTGCCAGCAGCTTAGGACAGGTGAAGAATTATGGCTACACCTTC.